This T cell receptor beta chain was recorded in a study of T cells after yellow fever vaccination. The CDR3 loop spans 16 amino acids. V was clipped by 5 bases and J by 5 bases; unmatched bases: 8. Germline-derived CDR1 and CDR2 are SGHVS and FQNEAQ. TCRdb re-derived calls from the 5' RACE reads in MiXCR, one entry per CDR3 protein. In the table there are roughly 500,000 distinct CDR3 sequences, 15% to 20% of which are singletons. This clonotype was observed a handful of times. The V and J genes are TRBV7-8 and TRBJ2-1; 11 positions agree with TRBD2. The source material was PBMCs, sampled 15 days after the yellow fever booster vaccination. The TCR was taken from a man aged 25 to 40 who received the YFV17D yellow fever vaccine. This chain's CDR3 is CASSLTGTSGHNEQFF. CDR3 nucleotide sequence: TGTGCCAGCAGCCTCACCGGGACTAGCGGACACAATGAGCAGTTCTTC. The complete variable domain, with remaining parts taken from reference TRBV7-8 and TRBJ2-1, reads GAGVSQSPRYKVAKRGQDVALRCDPISGHVSLFWYQQALGQGPEFLTYFQNEAQLDKSGLPSDRFFAERPEGSVSTLKIQRTQQEDSAVYLCASSLTGTSGHNEQFFGPGTRLTVL.